The 8 T cell receptor beta chains below all came from one sample that was sequenced in a study of blood T cell repertoires in COVID-19. Repertoires were generated with immunoSEQ multiplex PCR, while TCRdb's copy carries only in-frame clones and drops some. The sample lists 150,000 to 200,000 clones, more than 70% occurring once. Sequenced input: PBMCs or T cells enriched from blood (not recorded which). These receptors were collected from a woman younger than 30 who had recovered from COVID-19.

The chain links TRBV5-1 to TRBJ2-1; no firm D call. The CDR3 extends over 11 amino acids. From germline, CDR1 is SGHRS and CDR2 YFSETQ. Trimming cost V 4 bases and J 3 bases, with 2 bases left between them. CDR3 sequence reads: CASSRYNEQFF. The DNA of the CDR3 is TGCGCCAGCAGCCGCTACAATGAGCAGTTCTTC.

The rearrangement uses TRBV24-1 and TRBJ1-5; the D gene is possibly TRBD1 (6 bases). V lost 4 bases and J 10 bases, leaving 13 bases between the germline ends. The CDR3 is 13 residues long. The germline CDR1 and CDR2 sequences are KGHDR and SFDVKD. The CDR3 region has the DNA TGTGCCACCAGTGAACCGGGGGGGCAACCCCAGCATTTT. It is translated as CATSEPGGQPQHF.

This rearrangement joins TRBV27 to TRBJ1-2, with D tentatively TRBD1 (6 bases). Germline CDR1 and CDR2: MNHEY and SMNVEV (reference sequence). The CDR3 loop spans 14 amino acids. V gave up 2 bases and J gave up 4 bases, with 11 bases separating them. CDR3 protein: CASSLNQGIYGYTF. CDR3 nucleotides: TGTGCCAGCAGTTTAAACCAGGGGATCTATGGCTACACCTTC.

The chain has TRBV18 and TRBJ1-1; D ambiguous. Trimming left V 8 bases short and J 0 bases short, with 13 bases between. This CDR3 contains 14 residues. Germline-derived CDR1 and CDR2 are KGHSH and LQKENI. The CDR3 bases are TGTGCCAGCCAAACGGGAGGCATGAACACTGAAGCTTTCTTT. Translation: CASQTGGMNTEAFF.

The rearrangement joins TRBV2 to TRBJ1-2; 8 nucleotides agree with TRBD1. V trimming: 9 bases; J trimming: 4 bases; junction bases outside the gene matches: 10. From germline, CDR1 is SNHLY and CDR2 FYNNEI. This CDR3 is built from 14 residues. CDR3 in amino acids: CASNTGGGLYGYTF. The CDR3, as DNA: TGTGCCAGTAATACAGGGGGAGGCCTCTATGGCTACACCTTC.

This chain links TRBV3-1 (or the pseudogene TRBV3-2) with TRBJ1-1; 7 nucleotides match TRBD1. Per germline, CDR1 LGHDT and CDR2 YNNKEL (reference sequence). V was pared by 5 bases and J by 7 bases, with 10 bases of the junction left unmatched. This CDR3 has 14 amino acids. The CDR3 loop reads CASSARQGRSEAFF. In nucleotides, the CDR3 is TGTGCCAGCAGCGCCCGACAGGGTAGGAGTGAAGCTTTCTTT.

This rearrangement joins TRBV30 to TRBJ1-1; D is unresolved. With 0 bases removed from V and 8 bases from J, the gap between germline ends came to 10 bases. CDR1 and CDR2 (germline): GTSNPN, SVGIG (reference sequence). The CDR3 runs 12 residues. The CDR3 nucleotides read TGTGCCTGGAGTGTAATTTACGGGGAAGCTTTCTTT. Amino acid sequence: CAWSVIYGEAFF.

This rearrangement joins TRBV20-1 to TRBJ2-5; possible D gene TRBD2, 6 bases. Per the germline V gene, CDR1 is DFQATT and CDR2 is SNEGSKA (reference sequence). With 3 bases removed from V and 2 bases from J, the gap between germline ends came to 16 bases. This CDR3 is 15 amino acids long. The CDR3 region has the DNA TGCAGTGCTAGTTCTAGCGAGATTCTTCAAGAGACCCAGTACTTC. This codes for CSASSSEILQETQYF.